These 12 T cell receptor beta chains came from one sample sequenced in a study of spatial heterogeneity in lung cancer. Described time point: sample taken at primary tumor resection. Without sorting, whole RNA was sequenced from tumor, nontumor lung or frozen PBMC. MiXCR was run by TCRdb on the 5' RACE reads, yielding one entry per CDR3 protein. The sample records 30,000 to 45,000 distinct CDR3 sequences, approximately 7.5% being singletons. The material was PBMCs, obtained at surgery. The receptors here all came from a male donor with early-stage non-small cell lung cancer.

CDR3 in DNA: TGTGCCAGCAGCTCCCAGCGGGGGGGCGAGACCCAGTACTTC. Translating it yields CASSSQRGGETQYF. The chain is built from TRBV11-2 and TRBJ2-5, with 10 bases that match TRBD2. This CDR3 contains 14 residues. V lost 4 bases, J lost 5 bases, and 4 bases stayed unmatched. Germline assignment: CDR1 SGHAT and CDR2 FQNNGV.

In this sample, this clonotype turned up many times. The V call is TRBV6-5, the J call TRBJ1-1; TRBD1 might be the D (5 bases). Trimming stripped 0 bases from V and 1 base from J, with 6 bases between. This CDR3 has 14 residues. Looked up from germline, CDR1 is MNHEY and CDR2 is SVGAGI. The CDR3 DNA sequence: TGTGCCAGCAGTTACTCGCAGGGGAACACTGAAGCTTTCTTT. Amino acid sequence: CASSYSQGNTEAFF.

This chain uses TRBV20-1 with TRBJ2-3; D may be TRBD2 (6 bases). With 0 bases removed from V and 0 bases from J, the gap between germline ends came to 10 bases. The CDR3 extends over 15 amino acids. Germline CDR1 reads DFQATT; CDR2 reads SNEGSKA (reference sequence). The CDR3 region is CSARDWAGSTDTQYF. CDR3 sequence (DNA): TGCAGTGCTAGAGATTGGGCGGGGAGCACAGATACGCAGTATTTT.

This clonotype was picked up many times. The chain is built from TRBV7-9 and TRBJ1-6; the D gene is possibly TRBD1 (5 bases). The germline V gene encodes CDR1 SEHNR and CDR2 FQNEAQ (reference sequence). This CDR3 contains 13 residues. Trimming took off 4 bases at V and 8 bases at J, with 9 bases between the two ends. The DNA for the CDR3 is TGTGCCAGCAGCTCGATGGGGGATTCACCCCTCCACTTT. It specifies CASSSMGDSPLHF.

This clonotype was counted ten times or more. This chain connects TRBV7-3 to TRBJ2-5; 8 bases agree with TRBD2. Germline V gene lookup returns CDR1 SGHTA and CDR2 FQGTGA. This CDR3 contains 15 residues. V trimming: 5 bases; J trimming: 5 bases; junction bases outside the gene matches: 10. The CDR3: CASSTAGLVRETQYF. The CDR3 coding sequence is TGTGCCAGCAGCACGGCGGGACTAGTCAGGGAGACCCAGTACTTC. Complete variable domain (other parts from reference TRBV7-3 and TRBJ2-5): GAGVSQTPSNKVTEKGKYVELRCDPISGHTALYWYRQSLGQGPEFLIYFQGTGAADDSGLPNDRFFAVRPEGSVSTLKIQRTERGDSAVYLCASSTAGLVRETQYFGPGTRLLVL.

This clonotype was seen a few times. The chain has TRBV6-2 or TRBV6-3 and TRBJ2-7, with 11 positions matching TRBD2. This CDR3 has 14 amino acids. Germline V gene lookup returns CDR1 MNHEY and CDR2 SVGEGT. Trimming removed 5 bases from V and 3 bases from J; junction bases left unmatched: 3. The CDR3 loop is CASSTGTSGYEQYV. The CDR3 DNA follows: TGTGCCAGCAGTACGGGGACTAGCGGCTACGAGCAGTACGTC.

This clonotype came up many times. This sequence joins TRBV6-2 or TRBV6-3 and TRBJ2-2, with TRBD2 identical over 10 bases. Germline lookup yields CDR1 MNHEY and CDR2 SVGEGT. This CDR3 region has 16 residues. The junction had 8 bases not matched to a gene; V was cut back by 6 bases and J by 4 bases. As DNA, the CDR3 is TGTGCCAGCAGCTCTTGGACTAGCGGCCTCACCGGGGAGCTGTTTTTT. This sequence encodes CASSSWTSGLTGELFF.

This clonotype was counted between two and nine times. The chain recombines TRBV7-3 with TRBJ2-1, with D uncertain. CDR1 and CDR2 (germline): SGHTA, FQGTGA. This CDR3 has 16 residues. V dropped 2 bases and J dropped 9 bases, with 20 bases sitting between them. The CDR3 bases are TGTGCCAGCAGCTTACAAGTCCGGCAGCTCCCGGGTGAGCAGTTCTTC. This translates into CASSLQVRQLPGEQFF.

This clonotype has ten or more counts. The chain carries TRBV7-3 and TRBJ2-1, with 7 bases matching TRBD1. The V segment lost 5 bases and the J segment 7 bases; nucleotides outside the gene matches: 11. The CDR3 sequence is 15 residues long. Germline loops: CDR1 SGHTA, CDR2 FQGTGA. The CDR3 DNA follows: TGTGCCAGCAGCCTTCAGACAGGGTTGGGGAATGAGCAGTTCTTC. As protein: CASSLQTGLGNEQFF. Full variable domain (missing parts from reference TRBV7-3 and TRBJ2-1): GAGVSQTPSNKVTEKGKYVELRCDPISGHTALYWYRQSLGQGPEFLIYFQGTGAADDSGLPNDRFFAVRPEGSVSTLKIQRTERGDSAVYLCASSLQTGLGNEQFFGPGTRLTVL.

The chain uses TRBV7-3 and TRBJ2-1; 9 nucleotides agree with TRBD2. This CDR3 region has 16 residues. CDR1 is SGHTA and CDR2 is FQGTGA in the germline V gene. The trim removed 2 bases at V and 2 bases at J, leaving 4 bases unmatched. The CDR3 loop reads CASSLQAGGPYNEQFF. CDR3 nucleotide sequence: TGTGCCAGCAGCTTACAGGCGGGAGGGCCCTACAATGAGCAGTTCTTC.

This clonotype was seen more than once but under ten times. The chain has TRBV7-8 and TRBJ2-1; D is ambiguous. Germline assignment: CDR1 SGHVS and CDR2 FQNEAQ. This CDR3 has 14 amino acids. The V end lost 2 bases, the J end lost 7 bases, and 12 bases lay between the germline ends. The CDR3 sequence: CASSLSTRLNEQFF. DNA for the CDR3: TGTGCCAGCAGCTTAAGTACTCGATTGAATGAGCAGTTCTTC.

V usage is TRBV20-1 and J usage is TRBJ2-1; D may be TRBD2 (7 bases). Germline lookup yields CDR1 DFQATT and CDR2 SNEGSKA (reference sequence). Trimming took 0 bases from V and 9 from J, leaving 18 bases between them. The CDR3 covers 15 residues. The CDR3 spells CSARDPGGSDSEQFF. DNA for the CDR3: TGCAGTGCTAGAGATCCGGGGGGCAGCGACAGTGAGCAGTTCTTC.